The rows below give T cell receptor beta chains drawn from one sample of a study of T cell responses to AZD1222 COVID-19 vaccine. Repertoires were generated with immunoSEQ multiplex PCR, while TCRdb's copy carries only in-frame clones and drops some. The sample contains approximately 150,000 clones, 80% to 95% of which appear only once. Specimen: peripheral blood, collected on day 0 of AZD1222 vaccination. Receptor source: an adult in good health. The CDR3 runs from the conserved cysteine through the conserved F or W. D genes are given only for firm matches. Size is omitted from some rows. Given values are once, few, many or a class for expanded clones.

d_call	cdr3_length	v_call	clone_size	j_call	cdr3_nt	cdr3_aa
-	15	TRBV30	once	TRBJ1-5	TGTGCCTGGAGTGTACTAGGGGACGGCAATCAGCCCCAGCATTTT	CAWSVLGDGNQPQHF
-	18	TRBV7-2	-	TRBJ2-1	TGTGCCAGCAGCCCAGGGCAGGGCCGGGCTGCAGTACCTCAAGAGCAGTTCTTC	CASSPGQGRAAVPQEQFF
TRBD2	18	TRBV18	-	TRBJ2-6	TGTGCCAGCTCACCGCAACTAGCGGGGGTCTCTGGGGCCAACGTCCTGACTTTC	CASSPQLAGVSGANVLTF
TRBD1	15	TRBV7-3	-	TRBJ2-7	TGTGCCAGCAGCTTAGGTGGACAGGGATTCAACGAGCAGTACTTC	CASSLGGQGFNEQYF
TRBD1	16	TRBV29-1	-	TRBJ2-2	TGCAGCCCTAGGAGACAGGGGAAAGAGAACACCGGGGAGCTGTTTTTT	CSPRRQGKENTGELFF
-	13	TRBV6-6	-	TRBJ2-5	TGTGCCAGCATTAGGGGGGGGGTAGAGACCCAGTACTTC	CASIRGGVETQYF
-	14	TRBV29-1	-	TRBJ1-2	TGCAGCGTTCAACCCAGTCGGGGGGCGGGTGGCTACACCTTC	CSVQPSRGAGGYTF
TRBD2	17	TRBV5-1	-	TRBJ2-1	TGCGCCAGCAGCTTAACTCTAGCGGGAGGGCTCAACAATGAGCAGTTCTTC	CASSLTLAGGLNNEQFF
-	15	TRBV19	once	TRBJ2-5	TGTGCCAGTAGTTTCAATCTAGCGACCCGGGATACCCAGTACTTC	CASSFNLATRDTQYF
-	12	TRBV2	-	TRBJ2-7	TGTGCCAGCCGGGGATACTCCTACGAGCAGTACTTC	CASRGYSYEQYF
TRBD2	12	TRBV29-1	-	TRBJ2-7	TGCAGCGTAGGGGACTACTCCTACGAGCAGTACTTC	CSVGDYSYEQYF
-	14	TRBV7-9	-	TRBJ2-7	TGTGCCAGCAGCTACTCCCCCAGGACCTACGAGCAGTACTTC	CASSYSPRTYEQYF
-	12	TRBV6-5	-	TRBJ2-1	TGTGCCAGCAGCCCCATTGGCAATGAGCAGTTCTTC	CASSPIGNEQFF
-	12	TRBV3-1/TRBV3-2	few	TRBJ2-1	TGTGCCAGCAGCCAAGATTACGGACCACGCTTCTTC	CASSQDYGPRFF
TRBD1	15	TRBV18	-	TRBJ1-1	TGTGCCAGCTCCCCGGGACAGCCTCTGAACACTGAAGCTTTCTTT	CASSPGQPLNTEAFF
TRBD1	17	TRBV5-1	once	TRBJ2-6	TGCGCCAGCAGCTTGGTGGCAGGGGGCGCTGGGGCCAACGTCCTGACTTTC	CASSLVAGGAGANVLTF
-	16	TRBV6-4	-	TRBJ1-2	TGTGCCAGCAGTGACTTAAGGGTGAGGGTAGGGTATGGCTACACCTTC	CASSDLRVRVGYGYTF
TRBD2	15	TRBV28	-	TRBJ2-7	TGTGCCAGCAGTACGTCAGCGGTACGCGGGGGCGAGCAGTACTTC	CASSTSAVRGGEQYF
TRBD1	13	TRBV10-1	-	TRBJ1-1	TGCGCCAGCAGTGAAAGGGGGCCCGCTGAAGCTTTCTTT	CASSERGPAEAFF
-	13	TRBV11-2	-	TRBJ1-6	TGTGCCAGCAGTCAGAGGCGGAATTCACCCCTCCACTTT	CASSQRRNSPLHF
TRBD2	15	TRBV27	-	TRBJ2-5	TGTGCCAGCAGCCCGACTAGCGGGGGGGTCAGGACCCAGTACTTC	CASSPTSGGVRTQYF
TRBD1	14	TRBV18	-	TRBJ1-1	TGTGCCAGCTCACTTGGGACAGTTGTCACTGAAGCTTTCTTT	CASSLGTVVTEAFF
-	14	TRBV9	-	TRBJ1-1	TGTGCCAGCAGCACCAGTTCGACAGCAAGAGAAGCTTTCTTT	CASSTSSTAREAFF
TRBD2	17	TRBV24-1	once	TRBJ2-1	TGTGCCACCAGTGATTTGCGGACTAGCGGGAGGGAAAGTGAGCAGTTCTTC	CATSDLRTSGRESEQFF
-	15	TRBV12-2	-	TRBJ1-5	TGTGCAAGTCGCTTAGCGGAAGGGGTCTGTCAGCCCCAGCATTTT	CASRLAEGVCQPQHF
-	16	TRBV7-2	-	TRBJ2-3	TGTGCCAGCAGCTTAGATCTAGGCCTAGGTATAGATACGCAGTATTTT	CASSLDLGLGIDTQYF
-	15	TRBV30	-	TRBJ1-5	TGTGCCTGGAGTGGTCCCGGGGGTAACAATCAGCCCCAGCATTTT	CAWSGPGGNNQPQHF
-	14	TRBV10-3	-	TRBJ1-2	TGTGCCATCAGTGAAGTCAGGGAGGACTATGGCTACACCTTC	CAISEVREDYGYTF
TRBD2	14	TRBV9	-	TRBJ2-5	TGTGCCAGCAGCCCGCGACTAGCCCAAGAGACCCAGTACTTC	CASSPRLAQETQYF
TRBD1	22	TRBV6-4	-	TRBJ1-4	TGTGCCAGCAGTGACTGGGGAGTGCTGAACGACAGGGGGGAAGTGGGTAATGAAAAACTGTTTTTT	CASSDWGVLNDRGEVGNEKLFF
-	17	TRBV7-9	-	TRBJ2-1	TGTGCCAGCAGCTCACACAAAGGGGGGGTTTCTCCGAATGAGCAGTTCTTC	CASSSHKGGVSPNEQFF
-	15	TRBV6-5	-	TRBJ2-1	TGTGCCAGCAGTTCCAAGGGAGTCGCCTACAATGAGCAGTTCTTC	CASSSKGVAYNEQFF
-	13	TRBV30	-	TRBJ1-1	TGTGCCTGGAGTCACCGGGGGGCTGGTGAAGCTTTCTTT	CAWSHRGAGEAFF
TRBD1	15	TRBV6-5	-	TRBJ2-7	TGTGCCAGCAGGCTGGGACAGGCGAGCTCCTACGAGCAGTACTTC	CASRLGQASSYEQYF
TRBD1	15	TRBV5-5	-	TRBJ1-1	TGTGCCAGCAGCCCGACAGGGAGGATCTCCACTGAAGCTTTCTTT	CASSPTGRISTEAFF
-	13	TRBV27	-	TRBJ1-2	TGTGCCAGCAGTCCCCAGCCCGGGCTTGGCTACACCTTC	CASSPQPGLGYTF
-	11	TRBV7-3	-	TRBJ2-1	TGTGCCAGCTCCAACTACAATGAGCAGTTCTTC	CASSNYNEQFF
-	11	TRBV28	-	TRBJ1-4	TGTGCCAGCATGGCGGCCGAAAAACTGTTTTTT	CASMAAEKLFF
TRBD2	16	TRBV19	-	TRBJ2-1	TGTGCCAGTAGTGGGGGACTAGCGGGAGAACCAATGGAGCAGTTCTTC	CASSGGLAGEPMEQFF
-	15	TRBV6-5	-	TRBJ1-3	TGTGCCAGCAGCCCCCGACAGGCCTCTGGAAACACCATATATTTT	CASSPRQASGNTIYF
-	17	TRBV6-2/TRBV6-3	-	TRBJ2-2	TGTGCCAGCAGTTACTCGAACGTCTGGCGGGGGCTGGGGGAGCTGTTTTTT	CASSYSNVWRGLGELFF
-	15	TRBV5-6	once	TRBJ1-5	TGTGCCAGCAGCTTGGGACAACTTAGCAATCAGCCCCAGCATTTT	CASSLGQLSNQPQHF
TRBD2	16	TRBV6-2/TRBV6-3	once	TRBJ2-5	TGTGCCAGCAGTTCGGTGAGGACGGGGGGGTTGGAGACCCAGTACTTC	CASSSVRTGGLETQYF
-	14	TRBV9	-	TRBJ2-3	TGTGCCAGCAGCGTAGGCGGCACAAGAGATACGCAGTATTTT	CASSVGGTRDTQYF
-	16	TRBV14	-	TRBJ1-2	TGTGCCAGCAGCCAAGACTCACTGGGGGGGATTGATGGCTACACCTTC	CASSQDSLGGIDGYTF